The source of this T cell receptor beta chain is a study of OX40 agonist ivuxolimab in advanced cancers. Across the whole study: Ivuxolimab is a fully human IgG2 antibody that activates OX40 (CD134).

The method was immunoSEQ multiplex PCR; TCRdb's version includes in-frame clones alone and lacks a portion of them. The profile shows approximately 91,000 clones, about 90% of them singletons. The ends lost 0 bases at V and 3 bases at J; junction bases unmatched: 2. The CDR3 extends over 15 amino acids. Germline V gene sequence: CDR1 GTSNPN, CDR2 SVGIG (reference sequence). The sequences come from CD4+ or CD8+ T cells sorted from blood, collected in a trial of the OX40 agonist ivuxolimab. This sequence joins TRBV30 and TRBJ2-1; TRBD2 matches at 10 bases. This sequence was found in an adult with an advanced solid tumor such as melanoma, head and neck, liver or kidney cancer. CDR3 bases: TGTGCCTGGAGTGTAATAGCGGGGGGCTACAATGAGCAGTTCTTC. This translates into CAWSVIAGGYNEQFF.